The 26 T cell receptor beta chains in this list originate from one sample, sequenced in a study of human CD4 T cells and Enterobacteriaceae. The method was immunoSEQ multiplex PCR; TCRdb's version includes in-frame clones alone and lacks a portion of them. This table has tens of thousands of clones, approximately 80% appearing once. The memory gate held CD4+ cells that were not CD45RA+CCR7+CD95- naive cells, over 98% pure. Sequenced sample: memory CD4+ T cells from blood. Receptors were obtained from a human donor in good health.

The chain employs TRBV6-5 and TRBJ2-2, with 7 bases that match TRBD1. In germline, CDR1 is MNHEY, CDR2 SVGAGI. Trimming removed 6 bases from V and 8 bases from J; junction bases left unmatched: 12. The CDR3 sequence is 15 residues long. The DNA of the CDR3 is TGTGCCAGCAGAAGGAACAGGGGAAATTTGGGGGAGCTGTTTTTT. It specifies CASRRNRGNLGELFF.

The V and J genes are TRBV7-3 and TRBJ2-3; D uncertain. This CDR3 is 13 amino acids long. V gave up 4 bases and J gave up 2 bases, with 7 bases separating them. CDR1 is SGHTA, CDR2 FQGTGA, per germline. The CDR3 here is CASSSAFTDTQYF. CDR3 DNA sequence: TGTGCCAGCAGCTCGGCCTTCACAGATACGCAGTATTTT.

This clone was detected only a few times. The chain combines TRBV9 with TRBJ2-3, with a tentative D call TRBD2 (7 bases). The germline V gene encodes CDR1 SGDLS and CDR2 YYNGEE. The CDR3 totals 15 residues. Trimming removed 2 bases at V and 4 bases at J, with 14 bases between. CDR3 amino acids: CASSVRGSGADTQYF. In DNA, the CDR3 is TGTGCCAGCAGCGTGAGGGGGAGCGGGGCAGATACGCAGTATTTT. Supplemented by reference TRBV9 and TRBJ2-3, the full variable domain reads DSGVTQTPKHLITATGQRVTLRCSPRSGDLSVYWYQQSLDQGLQFLIQYYNGEERAKGNILERFSAQQFPDLHSELNLSSLELGDSALYFCASSVRGSGADTQYFGPGTRLTVL.

This clone has only one observation. The rearrangement links TRBV10-3 to TRBJ2-6, with no clear D. Germline CDR1 and CDR2: ENHRY and SYGVKD. The V end was cut by 7 bases, the J end by 0 bases, with 16 bases between. The length of the CDR3 is 17 residues. The CDR3 DNA sequence: TGTGCCATCAAAGACCCGACGGGCAGCTCTGGGGCCAACGTCCTGACTTTC. Translated: CAIKDPTGSSGANVLTF.

This sequence joins TRBV19 and TRBJ1-2; a weak D match, TRBD1 (5 bases). V shed 6 bases and J shed 5 bases, with 19 bases lying between them. This CDR3 spans 15 amino acids. Germline loops: CDR1 LNHDA, CDR2 SQIVND (reference sequence). CDR3 region: CASRPGGGYRYGYTF. DNA of the CDR3: TGTGCCAGTAGACCCGGGGGAGGATACCGATATGGCTACACCTTC.

This clone was recorded only once. This chain links TRBV6-4 with TRBJ2-3; 7 nucleotides line up with TRBD1. V gave up 4 bases and J gave up 3 bases; unmatched junction bases: 4. The CDR3 totals 14 residues. Germline V gene lookup returns CDR1 MRHNA and CDR2 SNTAGT. The CDR3 coding sequence is TGTGCCAGCAGTGCGGTGGGACAGACAGATACGCAGTATTTT. It is translated as CASSAVGQTDTQYF.

The chain is built from TRBV11-2 and TRBJ2-7; D remains ambiguous. The CDR3 has 11 residues. The germline gives CDR1 SGHAT, CDR2 FQNNGV. The V end was cut by 5 bases, the J end by 4 bases, with 6 bases between. This chain's CDR3 is CASSPQYEQYF. In nucleotides, the CDR3 is TGTGCCAGCAGCCCTCAGTACGAGCAGTACTTC.

This rearrangement joins TRBV18 to TRBJ2-2, with 8 bases matching TRBD1. In germline, CDR1 is KGHSH, CDR2 LQKENI. The CDR3 is 17 amino acids. Losses at the gene ends were 6 bases for V and 0 bases for J; bases not matched to a gene: 9. CDR3 sequence (DNA): TGTGCCAGCTCGCTTCAGGGGGCCCATACGAACACCGGGGAGCTGTTTTTT. Encoded protein: CASSLQGAHTNTGELFF.

The chain combines TRBV2 with TRBJ1-6; D ambiguous. The CDR3 length is 16 residues. Germline CDR1 is SNHLY and CDR2 is FYNNEI. V lost 7 bases and J lost 7, with 20 bases in between. CDR3 in DNA: TGTGCCAGCATTCCGAGGGAGGGTGTAGGAAATTCACCCCTCCACTTT. It codes for CASIPREGVGNSPLHF. The variable domain in full, with the rest retrieved from reference TRBV2 and TRBJ1-6, is EPEVTQTPSHQVTQMGQEVILRCVPISNHLYFYWYRQILGQKVEFLVSFYNNEISEKSEIFDDQFSVERPDGSNFTLKIRSTKLEDSAMYFCASIPREGVGNSPLHFGNGTRLTVT.

The V call is TRBV6-6, the J call TRBJ2-7, with 7 bases fitting TRBD2. The CDR3 covers 14 residues. The V segment lost 5 bases and the J segment 3 bases; nucleotides outside the gene matches: 7. Germline V gene lookup returns CDR1 MNHNY and CDR2 SVGAGI (reference sequence). This chain's CDR3 is CASSPRGGNYEQYF. The CDR3 DNA sequence: TGTGCCAGCAGTCCCCGGGGAGGGAACTACGAGCAGTACTTC.

V and J are TRBV21-1 and TRBJ2-7; the D call TRBD2 from the table was never checked on the DNA. TRBV21-1 is designated a pseudogene. This CDR3 region has 18 residues. As DNA, the CDR3 is TGTGCCAGCAGCAAAGTCATTGAAAGCGGTCCTCCTATGGAGGAGCAGTACTTC. It codes for CASSKVIESGPPMEEQYF.

The chain couples TRBV9 to TRBJ2-5; D may match TRBD1 or TRBD2 (5 bases each). The J call is doubtful: the DNA matches TRBJ2-7 better. This CDR3 is built from 15 residues. CDR1 and CDR2 from the germline V gene are SGDLS and YYNGEE. CDR3 coding DNA: TGTGCCAGCAGCGTAGCCCCCGGGGCTACCTACGAGCAGTACTTC. Protein sequence: CASSVAPGATYEQYF.

The J gene is TRBJ2-1, the V gene TRBV6-4, with TRBD2 matching over 14 bases. V lost 2 bases, J lost 9 bases, and 3 bases stayed unmatched. The CDR3 spans 15 residues. Per the germline V gene, CDR1 is MRHNA and CDR2 is SNTAGT. For the CDR3, the DNA is TGTGCCAGCAGTGACGGGACTAGCGGGAGCAGTGAGCAGTTCTTC. It is translated as CASSDGTSGSSEQFF.

In this sample, this clone turned up a few times. The chain carries TRBV19 and TRBJ2-1; perhaps TRBD2 as D (6 bases). The length of the CDR3 is 15 residues. CDR1 is LNHDA, CDR2 SQIVND, per germline (reference sequence). The germline V and J ends were trimmed by 10 bases and 12 bases, with 28 bases remaining between them. The CDR3 nucleotides are TGTGCCACCCGACCGGGGGAGTGGGGCTTGGCGGGGCAGTTCTTC. Translation gives CATRPGEWGLAGQFF.

The chain combines TRBV7-3 with TRBJ1-1; 8 nucleotides align to TRBD1. The length of the CDR3 is 15 residues. Trimming cost V 4 bases and J 1 base; bases outside gene matches: 5. Per germline, CDR1 SGHTA and CDR2 FQGTGA. The DNA for the CDR3 is TGTGCCAGCAGCTCACAGGGGGTCCCGAACACTGAAGCTTTCTTT. This translates into CASSSQGVPNTEAFF.

The chain links TRBV2 to TRBJ1-1; 8 nucleotides align to TRBD1. The CDR3 has 14 amino acids. Germline CDR1 SNHLY, CDR2 FYNNEI. With 7 bases clipped from V and 1 base from J, the junction kept 5 bases outside the gene matches. The DNA of the CDR3 is TGTGCCAGCAACACAGGGACAGGGAACACTGAAGCTTTCTTT. It codes for CASNTGTGNTEAFF.

The CDR3 loop is CAAGRELSNSPLHF. Here the CDR3 DNA reads TGTGCCGCGGGGAGGGAACTCTCTAATTCACCCCTCCACTTT. The J gene is TRBJ1-6, the V gene TRBV30; D remains ambiguous. This CDR3 region has 14 residues. Germline lookup yields CDR1 GTSNPN and CDR2 SVGIG (reference sequence). Trimming stripped 8 bases from V and 6 bases from J, with 17 bases between.

The count of this clone is one. The chain joins TRBV7-9 to TRBJ1-2, with 7 bases aligning to TRBD1. Germline-derived CDR1 and CDR2 are SEHNR and FQNEAQ (reference sequence). CDR3 length: 15 amino acids. V lost 5 bases, J lost 4 bases, and 10 bases stayed unmatched. The CDR3 sequence is CASSTHTGAPYGYTF. CDR3 DNA: TGTGCCAGCAGCACACACACAGGGGCGCCCTATGGCTACACCTTC. The full variable domain, its missing parts supplied by reference TRBV7-9 and TRBJ1-2, is DTGVSQNPRHKITKRGQNVTFRCDPISEHNRLYWYRQTLGQGPEFLTYFQNEAQLEKSRLLSDRFSAERPKGSFSTLEIQRTEQGDSAMYLCASSTHTGAPYGYTFGSGTRLTVV.

The V and J genes are TRBV6-1 and TRBJ2-4; possible D gene TRBD1, 6 bases. Trimming took 7 bases from V and 11 from J, leaving 24 bases between them. The CDR3 extends over 15 amino acids. Germline V gene lookup returns CDR1 MNHNS and CDR2 SASEGT. CDR3 in amino acids: CASIPDRSPESVQYF. CDR3 coding DNA: TGTGCCAGCATCCCCGACAGGTCCCCGGAATCGGTTCAGTACTTC.

V usage is TRBV5-4 and J usage is TRBJ1-2, with TRBD1 matching 9 bases. Germline lookup yields CDR1 SGHNT and CDR2 YYREEE (reference sequence). V shed 2 bases and J 8 bases; nucleotides not matched to a gene: 7. This CDR3 has 14 amino acids. CDR3 nucleotides: TGTGCCAGCAGCTTAACAGGGGGCGCTTACGGCTACACCTTC. Its translation is CASSLTGGAYGYTF.

DNA for the CDR3: TGTGCCAGCAGTCCAATCGGGGCAGGGGAGCAATATGGCTACACCTTC. It is translated as CASSPIGAGEQYGYTF. The gene calls are TRBV27 and TRBJ1-2; D might be TRBD1 (6 bases). CDR1 and CDR2 from the germline V gene are MNHEY and SMNVEV (reference sequence). The V end was cut by 5 bases, the J end by 5 bases, with 21 bases between. The CDR3 is made up of 16 amino acids.

The genes are TRBV12-5 and TRBJ2-5; D possibly uses TRBD1 or TRBD2 (5 bases each). The germline V gene encodes CDR1 LGHNT and CDR2 FRNRAP. V dropped 0 bases and J dropped 4 bases, with 15 bases sitting between them. This CDR3 has 16 amino acids. Written as DNA, the CDR3 is TGTGCTAGTGGTTTGGTACGGGGACCCCAGGGAGAGACCCAGTACTTC. Amino acids: CASGLVRGPQGETQYF.

This chain uses TRBV7-2 with TRBJ1-1; D not resolved. CDR1 and CDR2 (germline): SGHTA, FQGNSA. This CDR3 is built from 12 residues. V lost 3 bases, J lost 5 bases, and 7 bases lay in between. The CDR3 region has the DNA TGTGCCAGCAGCTTTATCCGGACTGAAGCTTTCTTT. Residues: CASSFIRTEAFF.

V and J are TRBV29-1 and TRBJ2-1; TRBD2 matches at 8 bases. The CDR3 has 15 amino acids. The germline V gene encodes CDR1 SQVTM and CDR2 ANQGSEA. V was pared by 3 bases and J by 0 bases, with 4 bases of the junction left unmatched. For the CDR3, the DNA is TGCAGCGTTGATGGCGGGAGGAGCTCCTACAATGAGCAGTTCTTC. Protein sequence: CSVDGGRSSYNEQFF.

This clone appeared a few times. This rearrangement joins TRBV10-3 to TRBJ1-2; no reliable D call. This CDR3 contains 15 residues. Trimming shortened V by 4 bases and J by 4 bases, and 16 bases separated the two germline ends. Germline V gives CDR1 ENHRY, CDR2 SYGVKD. CDR3 loop: CAISGGGTTSYGYTF. The CDR3 region has the DNA TGTGCCATCAGTGGAGGCGGAACCACGTCCTATGGCTACACCTTC.

CDR3 residues: CACPSGPYNQPQHF. The CDR3 DNA follows: TGTGCCTGCCCCTCGGGACCCTACAATCAGCCCCAGCATTTT. J is TRBJ1-5 and V is TRBV30; D might be TRBD1 (5 bases). Trimming cost V 6 bases and J 3 bases, with 15 bases left between them. The CDR3 spans 14 residues. Germline lookup yields CDR1 GTSNPN and CDR2 SVGIG (reference sequence).